The subject of this entry is one TCR beta chain. This entry belongs to a study of OX40 agonist ivuxolimab in advanced cancers. Study overall: Partial response was recorded in three patients: one hepatocellular carcinoma and two cutaneous melanoma cases.

The CDR3 is made up of 11 amino acids. The germline V gene encodes CDR1 MNHEY and CDR2 SVGAGI. V was shortened by 6 bases and J by 6 bases, with 6 bases between the two germline ends. Some clones are missing from TCRdb's copy, which holds only in-frame ones; the method was immunoSEQ multiplex PCR. Of roughly 65,000 clones in the sample, 60% to 85% are singletons; the top ten hold approximately 2.1%. The V call is TRBV6-5, the J call TRBJ2-1; D not certain. The TCR comes from an adult with an advanced solid tumor such as melanoma, head and neck, liver or kidney cancer. Sequencing used CD4+ or CD8+ T cells sorted from blood, obtained in a trial of the OX40 agonist ivuxolimab. CDR3 region: CASRVLNEQFF. As DNA, the CDR3 is TGTGCCAGCAGGGTTCTCAATGAGCAGTTCTTC.